This TCR beta chain was retrieved from a study of T cell changes during pregnancy in multiple sclerosis. The method was immunoSEQ multiplex PCR; TCRdb's version includes in-frame clones alone and lacks a portion of them. The sample records about 75,000 clones, about 94% being singletons. CDR1 is SGHDN, CDR2 FVKESK, per germline. CDR3 size: 14 residues. V shed 6 bases, J shed 1 base, and the junction held 2 bases outside the gene matches. The sequence derives from a female donor with multiple sclerosis, enrolled in a pregnancy study. This sequence joins TRBV14 and TRBJ1-4, with 7 bases aligning to TRBD1. Here the sequenced sample was CD4+ T cells from peripheral blood mononuclear cells, taken after pregnancy. In DNA form, the CDR3 reads TGTGCCAGCAGTCGACAGGGAACTAATGAAAAACTGTTTTTT. It translates to CASSRQGTNEKLFF.